The TCR beta chain under discussion was sequenced for a study of blood T cell repertoires in COVID-19. Study-level background: Researchers got acute and convalescent COVID-19 samples from the United States, Italy and Spain. The analysed material was cDNA or gDNA that came from T cells, B-cell-depleted T cells, or PBMCs.

Source study methods: Quantification of nucleated cells was approximated via reference gene primer amplification. Sequenced by immunoSEQ multiplex PCR; TCRdb stores in-frame clones only, minus some. The DNA gave D and trimming, while V, J and clone size come from that table. In the table there are roughly 300,000 clones, 88% of which are singletons. The trim removed 3 bases at V and 3 bases at J, leaving 13 bases unmatched. The germline gives CDR1 MGHRA, CDR2 YSYEKL. The length of the CDR3 is 17 residues. The chain employs TRBV4-1 and TRBJ1-1; 7 nucleotides match TRBD1. The sample was peripheral blood. The TCR was taken from a man aged 18-30 years with active or convalescent COVID-19. The CDR3 spells CASSHLYRQGADTEAFF. In nucleotides, the CDR3 is TGCGCCAGCAGCCACTTATACCGACAGGGTGCGGACACTGAAGCTTTCTTT.